The present T cell receptor beta chain was sequenced within a study of vaccination effects on CD4 cells after COVID-19. A remark on this clone: Its antigen is unknown.

The authors isolated CD4+ T cells after ten to eleven days of culture. The person acquired a PCR-confirmed SARS-CoV-2 infection between March and December 2020. Participants were given two doses of BNT162b2 or mRNA-1273 vaccine. TCRdb keeps only in-frame clones here, not all; method: immunoSEQ multiplex PCR. The sample consists of 30,000 to 40,000 clones, roughly four fifths of them appearing once. The CDR3 sequence is 17 residues long. The V segment lost 0 bases and the J segment 2 bases; nucleotides outside the gene matches: 5. CDR1 is MGHRA and CDR2 is YSYEKL in the germline V gene. The receptor comes from a human donor who had a prior SARS-CoV-2 infection. Specimen: CD4+ T cells from PBMCs cultured without peptide, collected after COVID-19 vaccination. The chain employs TRBV4-1 and TRBJ2-3; 10 bases map to TRBD2. CDR3 coding DNA: TGCGCCAGCAGCCAAGAACCGACTAGCGGGCTCACAGATACGCAGTATTTT. Translation gives CASSQEPTSGLTDTQYF.